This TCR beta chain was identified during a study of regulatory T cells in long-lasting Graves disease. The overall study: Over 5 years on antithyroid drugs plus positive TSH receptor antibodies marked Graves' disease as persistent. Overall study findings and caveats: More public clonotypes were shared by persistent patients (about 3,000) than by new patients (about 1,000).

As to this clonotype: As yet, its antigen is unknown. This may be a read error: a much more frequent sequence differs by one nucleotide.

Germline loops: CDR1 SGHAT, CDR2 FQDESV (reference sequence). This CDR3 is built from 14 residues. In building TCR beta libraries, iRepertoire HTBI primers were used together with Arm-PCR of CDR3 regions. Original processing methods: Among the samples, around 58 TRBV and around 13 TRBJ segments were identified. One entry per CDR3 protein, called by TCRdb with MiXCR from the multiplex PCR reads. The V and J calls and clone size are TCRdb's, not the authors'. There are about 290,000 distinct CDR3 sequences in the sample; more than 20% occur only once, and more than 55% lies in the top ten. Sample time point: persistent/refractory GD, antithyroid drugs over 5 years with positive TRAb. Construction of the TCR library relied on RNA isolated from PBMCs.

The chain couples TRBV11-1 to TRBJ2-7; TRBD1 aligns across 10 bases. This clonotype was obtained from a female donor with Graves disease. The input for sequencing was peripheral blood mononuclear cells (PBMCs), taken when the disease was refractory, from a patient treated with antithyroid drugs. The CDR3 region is CVSSRTGGSYEQYF. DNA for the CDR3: TGTGTCAGCAGCCGGACAGGGGGTTCCTACGAGCAGTACTTC.